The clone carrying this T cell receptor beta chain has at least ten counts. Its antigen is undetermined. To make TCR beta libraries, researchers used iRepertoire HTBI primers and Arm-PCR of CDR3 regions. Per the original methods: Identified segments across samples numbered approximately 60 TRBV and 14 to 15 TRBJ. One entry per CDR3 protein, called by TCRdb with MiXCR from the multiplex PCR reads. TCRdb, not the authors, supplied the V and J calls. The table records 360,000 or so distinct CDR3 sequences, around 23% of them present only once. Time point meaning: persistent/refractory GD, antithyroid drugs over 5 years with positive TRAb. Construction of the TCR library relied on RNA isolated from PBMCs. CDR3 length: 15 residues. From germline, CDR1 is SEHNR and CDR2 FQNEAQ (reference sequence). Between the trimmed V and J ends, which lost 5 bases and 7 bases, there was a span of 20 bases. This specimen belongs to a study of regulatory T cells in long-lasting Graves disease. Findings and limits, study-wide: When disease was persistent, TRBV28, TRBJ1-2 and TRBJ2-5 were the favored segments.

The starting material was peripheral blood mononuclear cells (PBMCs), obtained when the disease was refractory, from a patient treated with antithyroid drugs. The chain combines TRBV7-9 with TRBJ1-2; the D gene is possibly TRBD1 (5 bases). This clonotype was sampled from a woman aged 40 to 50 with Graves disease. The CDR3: CASSAENQGSGGYTF. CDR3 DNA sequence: TGTGCCAGCAGCGCGGAAAATCAGGGCAGCGGTGGCTACACCTTC.